These 32 T cell receptor beta chains came from one sample sequenced in a study of CD8+CD57+ T cells in acquired aplastic anemia. Profiles of TCR beta VDJ and CDR3 were generated from a genomic DNA template. Via MiXCR, TCRdb re-called the reads, giving one row per CDR3 protein. Among 250,000 to 300,000 distinct CDR3 sequences listed, 45% to 65% were seen once. Patients selected for sequencing had displayed CD8+CD57+ cell expansion by flow cytometry. The sequenced sample was sorted CD4+, CD8+, or CD8+CD57+ T cells (not recorded which) from PBMCs. These receptor sequences come from a human donor with aplastic anemia.

CDR3 loop: CASRQTGISRDTQYF. CDR3 DNA: TGTGCCAGCAGACAGACCGGGATCTCGAGGGATACGCAGTATTTT. J is TRBJ2-3 and V is TRBV2, with D tentatively TRBD2 (5 bases). The germline CDR1 and CDR2 sequences are SNHLY and FYNNEI. The CDR3 totals 15 residues. V was cut by 6 bases and J by 6 bases, with 19 bases left in between.

This clonotype turned up a few times. The chain is built from TRBV6-5 and TRBJ1-2; D may be TRBD1 (5 bases). Trimming pared 3 bases from V and 7 bases from J, leaving 15 bases between. The CDR3 length is 14 residues. Germline V gene sequence: CDR1 MNHEY, CDR2 SVGAGI. DNA of the CDR3: TGTGCCAGCAGTTATGGCAGGGAGCAGGGTGGCTACACCTTC. It codes for CASSYGREQGGYTF.

A few counts support this clonotype. The V gene is TRBV2, the J gene TRBJ2-2; D ambiguous. Germline values: CDR1 SNHLY, CDR2 FYNNEI. V lost 4 bases and J lost 0, with 6 bases in between. The CDR3 covers 14 residues. The CDR3 nucleotides read TGTGCCAGCAGTGTCCAGGCGAACACCGGGGAGCTGTTTTTT. The encoded protein is CASSVQANTGELFF. Combining the CDR3 with reference TRBV2 and TRBJ2-2 gives the whole variable domain EPEVTQTPSHQVTQMGQEVILRCVPISNHLYFYWYRQILGQKVEFLVSFYNNEISEKSEIFDDQFSVERPDGSNFTLKIRSTKLEDSAMYFCASSVQANTGELFFGEGSRLTVL.

The chain recombines TRBV5-5 with TRBJ2-2; the D gene is possibly TRBD1 (6 bases). Germline V CDR1 and CDR2: SGHKS, YYEKEE (reference sequence). V lost 4 bases and J 5 bases, leaving 9 bases between the germline ends. The length of the CDR3 is 13 residues. DNA of the CDR3: TGTGCCAGCAGCGGGACAAGGACCGGGGAGCTGTTTTTT. It codes for CASSGTRTGELFF.

This clonotype was detected only once. The chain recombines TRBV2 with TRBJ2-5; possibly TRBD2 for D (5 bases). Trimming pared 6 bases from V and 5 bases from J, leaving 10 bases between. Germline CDR1 is SNHLY and CDR2 is FYNNEI. The CDR3 is 12 residues long. CDR3: CASRVSVETQYF. In nucleotides, the CDR3 is TGTGCCAGCAGGGTTAGCGTGGAGACCCAGTACTTC.

This clonotype came up many times. V usage is TRBV11-2 and J usage is TRBJ1-1, with a tentative D call TRBD1 (5 bases). The V gene lost 2 bases and the J gene lost 2 bases, with 12 bases spanning the gap. CDR3 length: 15 residues. Per the germline V gene, CDR1 is SGHAT and CDR2 is FQNNGV. The CDR3 spells CASSLNWDLNTEAFF. In DNA form, the CDR3 reads TGTGCCAGCAGCTTAAATTGGGACTTAAACACTGAAGCTTTCTTT.

The V call is TRBV7-8, the J call TRBJ2-7, with TRBD2 matching 10 bases. V shed 0 bases and J 5 bases; nucleotides not matched to a gene: 4. Germline V gene data show CDR1 as SGHVS and CDR2 as FQNEAQ. CDR3 size: 15 residues. The CDR3 spells CASSLASLAGDEQYF. The DNA for the CDR3 is TGTGCCAGCAGCTTAGCTAGTCTAGCGGGGGACGAGCAGTACTTC.

V gene TRBV7-9 combines with J gene TRBJ2-6, with 9 bases fitting TRBD1. The CDR3 is 18 residues long. The germline CDR1 and CDR2 sequences are SEHNR and FQNEAQ (reference sequence). The trim removed 0 bases at V and 3 bases at J, leaving 6 bases unmatched. CDR3 DNA: TGTGCCAGCAGCTTAGCGGGGGACAGGGCGGGTGGGGCCAACGTCCTGACTTTC. This codes for CASSLAGDRAGGANVLTF.

This clonotype was counted ten times or more. This chain uses TRBV7-9 with TRBJ2-5; perhaps TRBD1 as D (6 bases). The germline CDR1 and CDR2 sequences are SEHNR and FQNEAQ (reference sequence). V lost 7 bases and J 1 base, leaving 10 bases between the germline ends. The CDR3 extends over 13 amino acids. The CDR3 DNA is TGTGCCAGCAAATTGGACAGCCAAGAGACCCAGTACTTC. Translated, it gives CASKLDSQETQYF.

The V and J genes are TRBV12-3 or TRBV12-4 and TRBJ1-5, with a weak D call TRBD1 (5 bases). This CDR3 contains 13 residues. Trimming took 4 bases from V and 4 from J, leaving 8 bases between them. CDR3 sequence reads: CASSWGNNQPQHF. The CDR3 DNA is TGTGCCAGCAGTTGGGGGAATAATCAGCCCCAGCATTTT.

A single count supports this clonotype. The CDR3 reads CATSDLEGMGTQYF. For the CDR3, the DNA is TGTGCCACCAGTGATTTGGAGGGGATGGGGACCCAGTACTTC. This sequence joins TRBV24-1 and TRBJ2-5; D is tentatively TRBD1 or TRBD2 (5 bases each). The CDR3 is 14 amino acids. The ends were cut back, 0 bases at V and 7 bases at J, with 11 bases in the middle. Germline loops: CDR1 KGHDR, CDR2 SFDVKD.

In DNA, the CDR3 is TGTGCCACCAGCAGAGATAAAGGGGGCCGGGGACAGCCCCAGCATTTT. Its translation: CATSRDKGGRGQPQHF. The chain combines TRBV15 with TRBJ1-5, with 7 bases identical to TRBD1. The CDR3 has 16 residues. Trimming removed 0 bases from V and 7 bases from J; junction bases left unmatched: 9. Looked up from germline, CDR1 is LNHNV and CDR2 is YYDKDF (reference sequence).

The rearrangement joins TRBV6-4 to TRBJ2-1, with TRBD2 matching 11 bases. Per germline, CDR1 MRHNA and CDR2 SNTAGT. This CDR3 contains 15 residues. Trimming took 0 bases from V and 8 from J; bases not matched to a gene: 3. The CDR3 reads CASSDSISGGDEQFF. For the CDR3, the DNA is TGTGCCAGCAGTGACTCGATTAGCGGGGGGGATGAGCAGTTCTTC.

This clonotype was recorded at least ten times. The J gene is TRBJ1-2, the V gene TRBV12-3 or TRBV12-4; D call uncertain. Trimming removed 5 bases from V and 0 bases from J, with 16 bases in between. This CDR3 is 16 amino acids long. The CDR3 sequence: CASSPHGGLANYGYTF. CDR3 DNA sequence: TGTGCCAGCAGTCCCCATGGCGGCCTCGCTAACTATGGCTACACCTTC.

The chain carries TRBV20-1 and TRBJ2-2, with 9 bases fitting TRBD2. CDR3 length equals 13 residues. The ends lost 7 bases at V and 1 base at J; junction bases unmatched: 1. In germline, CDR1 is DFQATT, CDR2 SNEGSKA (reference sequence). The CDR3 sequence: CSGLAVNTGELFF. The CDR3 DNA reads as TGCAGTGGACTAGCGGTGAACACCGGGGAGCTGTTTTTT.

The V and J genes are TRBV14 and TRBJ2-2; TRBD2 matches 7 bases. V lost 3 bases and J lost 6; bases outside the gene matches: 10. CDR1 and CDR2 (germline): SGHDN, FVKESK. The CDR3 sequence is 16 residues long. The CDR3 nucleotides read TGTGCCAGCAGCCACTGGCGAAGCGGGAATTCCGGGGAGCTGTTTTTT. This codes for CASSHWRSGNSGELFF.

This chain links TRBV20-1 with TRBJ2-7, with D possibly being TRBD1 or TRBD2 (5 bases each). Per the germline V gene, CDR1 is DFQATT and CDR2 is SNEGSKA (reference sequence). CDR3 length: 13 amino acids. Deletions cut 4 bases from V and 2 bases from J, with 12 bases between. CDR3: CSAIRDGTYEQYF. In DNA, the CDR3 is TGCAGTGCTATCCGGGACGGGACCTACGAGCAGTACTTC.

The chain combines TRBV7-2 with TRBJ2-3; D may correspond to TRBD1 or TRBD2 (5 bases each). This CDR3 is 14 amino acids long. The V and J ends lost 5 bases and 6 bases respectively, with 15 bases between them. From germline, CDR1 is SGHTA and CDR2 FQGNSA. CDR3 DNA: TGTGCCAGCAGCCCCGGAATCGGGGCCGATACGCAGTATTTT. As protein: CASSPGIGADTQYF.

This clonotype was counted ten times or more. The gene calls are TRBV11-2 and TRBJ2-7; 9 bases are shared with TRBD2. The CDR3 covers 16 residues. After removal of 2 bases from V and 4 bases from J, the junction contained 9 bases not matched to a gene. Germline V gene sequence: CDR1 SGHAT, CDR2 FQNNGV. The CDR3 sequence is CASSLFGLARDYEQYF. The CDR3 DNA is TGTGCCAGCAGCTTATTCGGACTAGCGAGAGATTACGAGCAGTACTTC.

The CDR3 coding sequence is TGTGCCAGCAGGAACGGGGTGGTTGCAGATACGCAGTATTTT. Translation: CASRNGVVADTQYF. V and J are TRBV2 and TRBJ2-3, with TRBD2 as a possible D gene (5 bases). In germline, CDR1 is SNHLY, CDR2 FYNNEI. The CDR3 is 14 amino acids. Trimming removed 6 bases at V and 4 bases at J, with 14 bases between.

This chain links TRBV7-3 with TRBJ2-5; D perhaps matches TRBD2 (5 bases). Germline CDR1 and CDR2: SGHTA and FQGTGA. Trimming cost V 4 bases and J 7 bases, with 13 bases left between them. The CDR3 is made up of 13 amino acids. CDR3: CASSSQAAGTQYF. CDR3 sequence (DNA): TGTGCCAGCAGCTCTCAGGCCGCGGGGACCCAGTACTTC. The variable domain in full, with the rest retrieved from reference TRBV7-3 and TRBJ2-5, is GAGVSQTPSNKVTEKGKYVELRCDPISGHTALYWYRQSLGQGPEFLIYFQGTGAADDSGLPNDRFFAVRPEGSVSTLKIQRTERGDSAVYLCASSSQAAGTQYFGPGTRLLVL.

Comment on this clonotype: A clone one base away is much larger, so this may be a read error. The chain links TRBV7-9 to TRBJ2-3, with 14 nucleotides matching TRBD2. J was trimmed by 3 bases and V by 5 bases; bases with no gene match: 4. CDR3 size: 16 residues. CDR1 and CDR2 from the germline V gene are SEHNR and FQNEAQ (reference sequence). CDR3 in amino acids: CASSLWTSGGTDTQYF. The CDR3 DNA sequence: TGTGCCAGCAGCCTCTGGACTAGCGGGGGGACAGATACGCAGTATTTT.

This chain links TRBV7-3 with TRBJ2-2; D uncertain. V shed 2 bases and J shed 1 base, with 8 bases lying between them. The CDR3 loop spans 15 amino acids. CDR1 and CDR2 (germline): SGHTA, FQGTGA. The CDR3 region is CASSLGLQNTGELFF. For the CDR3, the DNA is TGTGCCAGCAGCTTAGGATTACAGAACACCGGGGAGCTGTTTTTT.

The chain links TRBV6-6 to TRBJ2-7; no clear D. Germline CDR1 reads MNHNY; CDR2 reads SVGAGI (reference sequence). V was cut by 6 bases and J by 6 bases, with 15 bases left in between. The CDR3 runs to 13 residues. DNA for the CDR3: TGTGCCAGCAGGCCCGGACGGTCGCCCGAGCAGTACTTC. It is translated as CASRPGRSPEQYF.

This clonotype showed up just a few times. The chain recombines TRBV18 with TRBJ2-2; D possibly corresponds to TRBD1 (6 bases). V shed 1 base and J shed 1 base, with 13 bases lying between them. Germline V gene lookup returns CDR1 KGHSH and CDR2 LQKENI. This CDR3 has 17 amino acids. The CDR3 DNA follows: TGTGCCAGCTCACCACAGAGGACAGTTGGGAACACCGGGGAGCTGTTTTTT. Its protein is CASSPQRTVGNTGELFF.

This clonotype was found once. The chain employs TRBV15 and TRBJ2-1, with TRBD2 matching 12 bases. The CDR3 consists of 17 residues. Per the germline V gene, CDR1 is LNHNV and CDR2 is YYDKDF (reference sequence). After removal of 0 bases from V and 6 bases from J, the junction contained 6 bases not matched to a gene. CDR3 sequence: CATSRDWPSGRVNEQFF. In DNA form, the CDR3 reads TGTGCCACCAGCAGAGATTGGCCTAGCGGGAGGGTCAATGAGCAGTTCTTC.

This clonotype appeared a single time. The chain combines TRBV24-1 with TRBJ2-2, with D unresolved. The CDR3 runs 12 residues. CDR1 is KGHDR and CDR2 is SFDVKD in the germline V gene. V lost 5 bases and J lost 5, with 5 bases in between. The CDR3 region has the DNA TGTGCCACCAGTGGGCGGACCGGGGAGCTGTTTTTT. It specifies CATSGRTGELFF.

The rearrangement joins TRBV6-6 to TRBJ1-6, with unresolved D. V lost 6 bases and J 9 bases, leaving 12 bases between the germline ends. The germline CDR1 and CDR2 sequences are MNHNY and SVGAGI (reference sequence). CDR3 length: 13 residues. CDR3 bases: TGTGCCAGCAGCTCACGGTTGGCTTCACCCCTCCACTTT. Protein product: CASSSRLASPLHF.

Regarding this clonotype: A single base separates this from a much larger clone, so it may be a read error. The chain employs TRBV3-1 and TRBJ2-7, with 7 bases matching TRBD2. Unmatched junction bases numbered 9, after V lost 1 base and J lost 6 bases. The length of the CDR3 is 15 residues. From germline, CDR1 is LGHDT and CDR2 YNNKEL (reference sequence). CDR3 protein: CASSQGARAGSEQYF. The CDR3 nucleotides are TGTGCCAGCAGCCAAGGGGCGCGAGCGGGATCCGAGCAGTACTTC.

This clonotype was picked up many times. The chain employs TRBV5-8 and TRBJ2-7; D tentatively fits TRBD1 or TRBD2 (5 bases each). This CDR3 region has 14 residues. V gave up 0 bases and J gave up 2 bases, with 9 bases separating them. Germline CDR1 is SGHTS and CDR2 is YDEGEE. The DNA of the CDR3 is TGTGCCAGCAGCTTGGCCGTGGGGGCCTACGAGCAGTACTTC. Translation gives CASSLAVGAYEQYF.

The chain combines TRBV12-3 or TRBV12-4 with TRBJ2-3; 9 positions match TRBD1. The CDR3 has 13 amino acids. The ends lost 9 bases at V and 3 bases at J; junction bases unmatched: 4. The CDR3 DNA sequence: TGTGCCAGGCCGGGACAGGGTACAGATACGCAGTATTTT. Translating gives CARPGQGTDTQYF.

Many counts were recorded for this clonotype. This chain joins TRBV5-1 and TRBJ2-7, with a possible D match to TRBD1 (6 bases). The V gene lost 0 bases and the J gene lost 5 bases, with 12 bases spanning the gap. CDR1 is SGHRS, CDR2 YFSETQ, per germline. This CDR3 is built from 14 residues. CDR3 DNA sequence: TGCGCCAGCAGCTTGGAAAGGGGGATCAACGAGCAGTACTTC. Translating it yields CASSLERGINEQYF.